Shown below are 8 T cell receptor beta chains from a single sample sequenced in a study of CD8 T cells in ankylosing spondylitis. TCRdb redid the calling of the 5' RACE reads with MiXCR, one entry per CDR3 protein. The table shows under 300,000 distinct CDR3 sequences, with 18% occurring only once. The sample consisted of blood, either unsorted or a sorted T cell fraction (not recorded which). These receptors were taken from a male donor with ankylosing spondylitis or in good health (not recorded which).

The chain recombines TRBV19 with TRBJ2-1; the D is unclear. Germline V gene sequence: CDR1 LNHDA, CDR2 SQIVND (reference sequence). The CDR3 runs to 13 residues. Between the trimmed V and J ends, which lost 5 bases and 6 bases, there was a span of 11 bases. The CDR3 DNA reads TGTGCCAGTAGTGCCATGGGTCTCAATGAGCAGTTCTTC. It yields the protein CASSAMGLNEQFF. The full variable domain, rest sourced from reference TRBV19 and TRBJ2-1, is DGGITQSPKYLFRKEGQNVTLSCEQNLNHDAMYWYRQDPGQGLRLIYYSQIVNDFQKGDIAEGYSVSREKKESFPLTVTSAQKNPTAFYLCASSAMGLNEQFFGPGTRLTVL.

The chain links TRBV6-5 to TRBJ2-1; TRBD2 matches at 7 bases. In germline, CDR1 is MNHEY, CDR2 SVGAGI. CDR3 length equals 14 residues. The junction had 12 bases not matched to a gene; V was cut back by 4 bases and J by 12 bases. This CDR3 reads CASSSGLLTDRQFF. DNA for the CDR3: TGTGCCAGCAGTTCGGGACTATTAACGGACCGGCAGTTCTTC.

The chain uses TRBV29-1 and TRBJ1-2; 7 nucleotides line up with TRBD1. J lost 1 base, V lost 1 base, and 15 bases had no gene match. The CDR3 length is 18 residues. CDR1 is SQVTM, CDR2 ANQGSEA, per germline. This chain's CDR3 is CSVEGRQGPSDLNYGYTF. The CDR3 DNA is TGCAGCGTTGAAGGCAGACAGGGACCCTCCGACCTTAACTATGGCTACACCTTC.

V gene TRBV3-1 combines with J gene TRBJ2-7; 9 bases map to TRBD1. This CDR3 is built from 15 residues. With V trimmed by 0 bases and J by 4 bases, 4 bases remained unmatched. CDR1 is LGHDT and CDR2 is YNNKEL in the germline V gene (reference sequence). CDR3 in amino acids: CASSQDGDRGYEQYF. The CDR3 DNA reads as TGTGCCAGCAGCCAAGATGGTGACAGGGGGTACGAGCAGTACTTC.

This clonotype was seen more than once but under ten times. The rearrangement joins TRBV4-1 to TRBJ1-1; TRBD1 matches at 7 bases. Germline CDR1 reads MGHRA; CDR2 reads YSYEKL. CDR3 length: 16 residues. V lost 2 bases and J lost 0; bases outside the gene matches: 6. CDR3 amino acids: CASSQRGTGVNTEAFF. As DNA, the CDR3 is TGCGCCAGCAGCCAACGGGGAACAGGGGTGAACACTGAAGCTTTCTTT.

The chain combines TRBV12-3 or TRBV12-4 with TRBJ2-1; D possibly corresponds to TRBD2 (5 bases). The CDR3 consists of 15 residues. Trimming removed 10 bases from V and 0 bases from J, with 16 bases in between. CDR3 DNA sequence: TGTGCCATTTCACCTGCGGGCCACTCCTACAATGAGCAGTTCTTC. This gives the protein CAISPAGHSYNEQFF.

The chain is built from TRBV12-3 or TRBV12-4 and TRBJ1-4; D not certain. Trimming pared 3 bases from V and 0 bases from J, leaving 5 bases between. This CDR3 is 14 amino acids long. As DNA, the CDR3 is TGTGCCAGCAGTTTTGGGGCAACTAATGAAAAACTGTTTTTT. It is translated as CASSFGATNEKLFF.

This clonotype has only a few counts. This chain connects TRBV29-1 to TRBJ2-1; the match to TRBD2 covers 13 bases. Germline V gene data show CDR1 as SQVTM and CDR2 as ANQGSEA. The ends lost 7 bases at V and 0 bases at J; junction bases unmatched: 9. The CDR3 has 17 amino acids. The CDR3 region is CSARGGTSGASYNEQFF. The CDR3 DNA is TGCAGCGCAAGGGGTGGGACTAGCGGGGCCTCCTACAATGAGCAGTTCTTC.